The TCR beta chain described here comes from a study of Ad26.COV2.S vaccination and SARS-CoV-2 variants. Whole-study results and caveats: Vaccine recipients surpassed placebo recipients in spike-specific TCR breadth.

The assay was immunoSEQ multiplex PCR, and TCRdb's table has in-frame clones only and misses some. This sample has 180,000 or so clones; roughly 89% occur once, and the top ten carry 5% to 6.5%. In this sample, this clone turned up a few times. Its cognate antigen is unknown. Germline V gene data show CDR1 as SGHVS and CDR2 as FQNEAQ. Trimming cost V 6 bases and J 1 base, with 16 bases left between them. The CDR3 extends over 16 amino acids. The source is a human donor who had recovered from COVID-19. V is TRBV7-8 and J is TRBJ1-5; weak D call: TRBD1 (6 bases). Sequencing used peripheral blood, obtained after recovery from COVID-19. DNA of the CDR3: TGTGCCAGCAGGGTATACGGGGGGCTGAGCAATCAGCCCCAGCATTTT. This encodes CASRVYGGLSNQPQHF. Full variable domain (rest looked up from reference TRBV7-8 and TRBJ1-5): GAGVSQSPRYKVAKRGQDVALRCDPISGHVSLFWYQQALGQGPEFLTYFQNEAQLDKSGLPSDRFFAERPEGSVSTLKIQRTQQEDSAVYLCASRVYGGLSNQPQHFGDGTRLSIL.